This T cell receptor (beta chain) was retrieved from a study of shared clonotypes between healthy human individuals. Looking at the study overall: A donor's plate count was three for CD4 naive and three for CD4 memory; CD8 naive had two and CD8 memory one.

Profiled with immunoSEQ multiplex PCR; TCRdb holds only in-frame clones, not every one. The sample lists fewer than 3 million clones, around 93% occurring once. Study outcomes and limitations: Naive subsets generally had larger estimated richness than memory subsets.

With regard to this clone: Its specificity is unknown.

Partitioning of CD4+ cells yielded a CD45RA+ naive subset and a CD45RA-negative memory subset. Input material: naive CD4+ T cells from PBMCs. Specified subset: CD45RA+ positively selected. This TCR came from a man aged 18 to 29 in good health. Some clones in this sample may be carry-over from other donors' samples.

CDR3 nucleotide sequence: TGTGCCAGCGAACTAGCGGAATCATACGAGCAGTACTTC. As protein: CASELAESYEQYF. V gene TRBV27 combines with J gene TRBJ2-7; 8 nucleotides align to TRBD2. With V trimmed by 8 bases and J by 4 bases, 7 bases remained unmatched. This CDR3 spans 13 amino acids. Per germline, CDR1 MNHEY and CDR2 SMNVEV (reference sequence).